A selection of T cell receptor beta chains follows, all from one sample in a study of blood T cells in healthy people across ages. TCRdb fed the 5' RACE reads into MiXCR, producing one record per CDR3 protein. The data show 1,100,000 or so distinct CDR3 sequences, 40% to 55% seen once. The sequenced sample was blood. These receptors came from a woman aged 55-75 years in good health. CDR3s include the opening cysteine and the closing phenylalanine or tryptophan. Fields, in order: V gene, J gene, D gene, clone size, CDR3 DNA, CDR3 protein. A D gene is named only where the DNA matches it firmly. The size entry is marked missing in some rows and otherwise reads once, few, many or a size class.

V: TRBV7-2
J: TRBJ2-4
D: -
size: -
DNA: TGTGCCAGCAGCCCTTCCTACCAGCAGTACTTC
CDR3: CASSPSYQQYF

V: TRBV20-1
J: TRBJ2-4
D: TRBD2
size: -
DNA: TGCAGTGCTAGAAACCCGGGACTAGCGGGAGCTTGGTACTTC
CDR3: CSARNPGLAGAWYF

V: TRBV29-1
J: TRBJ2-3
D: -
size: many
DNA: TGCAGCGTCGGACAGCCTTTAACAGATACGCAGTATTTT
CDR3: CSVGQPLTDTQYF

V: TRBV12-5
J: TRBJ1-2
D: -
size: -
DNA: TGTGCTAGTGGTTTAGCGGACCCGGCTAACTATGGCTACACCTTC
CDR3: CASGLADPANYGYTF

V: TRBV5-1
J: TRBJ2-5
D: TRBD2
size: few
DNA: TGCGCCAGCAGCTTGATATCGGGGGGAGAAGGTCGGGAGACCCAGTACTTC
CDR3: CASSLISGGEGRETQYF

V: TRBV7-2
J: TRBJ2-4
D: -
size: -
DNA: TGTGCCAGCAGCTTAGCTCTGGGGGGTCTAGCCGAAAACATTCAGTACTTC
CDR3: CASSLALGGLAENIQYF

V: TRBV5-5
J: TRBJ2-3
D: -
size: few
DNA: TGTGCCAGCAGCTCGTCGGTTGTGCCCTCGGATACGCAGTATTTT
CDR3: CASSSSVVPSDTQYF

V: TRBV20-1
J: TRBJ2-7
D: -
size: -
DNA: TGCAGTGCTAGAGATCAACGGAGGGGATCTCGTTACAATGAGCAGTACTTC
CDR3: CSARDQRRGSRYNEQYF

V: TRBV27
J: TRBJ1-6
D: -
size: few
DNA: TGTGCCAGCAGTTCACAGGAACCCCTCCACTTT
CDR3: CASSSQEPLHF

V: TRBV20-1
J: TRBJ2-1
D: TRBD2
size: -
DNA: TGCAGTGCTAGAGAGAGGTGGGGTGGACTAGCGGGAGGGTTAGGCTACAATGAGCAGTTCTTC
CDR3: CSARERWGGLAGGLGYNEQFF

V: TRBV9
J: TRBJ1-2
D: TRBD1
size: few
DNA: TGTGCCAGCAGCGGAGAGGGACAGACAAACTATGGCTACACCTTC
CDR3: CASSGEGQTNYGYTF

V: TRBV6-2/TRBV6-3
J: TRBJ2-7
D: TRBD2
size: -
DNA: TGTGCCAGCACCCCTCGGGGGGCGGGAGGACTCGAGCAGTACTTC
CDR3: CASTPRGAGGLEQYF

V: TRBV9
J: TRBJ2-7
D: TRBD2
size: -
DNA: TGTGCCAGCAGCCCCCGCGGGGTAGCGGGAGCTGAGCAGTACTTC
CDR3: CASSPRGVAGAEQYF

V: TRBV12-3/TRBV12-4
J: TRBJ2-3
D: -
size: few
DNA: TGTGCCAGCAGTGCAACGGGACTTCACTCGTCCTCTACGCAGTATTTT
CDR3: CASSATGLHSSSTQYF

V: TRBV7-2
J: TRBJ1-5
D: TRBD1
size: few
DNA: TGTGCCAGCAGCTTAATAGCTGGACAGGGGTATCAGCCCCAGCATTTT
CDR3: CASSLIAGQGYQPQHF

V: TRBV27
J: TRBJ2-5
D: -
size: -
DNA: TGTGCCAGCAGCCCTACGGACAGCCAAGAGACCCAGTACTTC
CDR3: CASSPTDSQETQYF